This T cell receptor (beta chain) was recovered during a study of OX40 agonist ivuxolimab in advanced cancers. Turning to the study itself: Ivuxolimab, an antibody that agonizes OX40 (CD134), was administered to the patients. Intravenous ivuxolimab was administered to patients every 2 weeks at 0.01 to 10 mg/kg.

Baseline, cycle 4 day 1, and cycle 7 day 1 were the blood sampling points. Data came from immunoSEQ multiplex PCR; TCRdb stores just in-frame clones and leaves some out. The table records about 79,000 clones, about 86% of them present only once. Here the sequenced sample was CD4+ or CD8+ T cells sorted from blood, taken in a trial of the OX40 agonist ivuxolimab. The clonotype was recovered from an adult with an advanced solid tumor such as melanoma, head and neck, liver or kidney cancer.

The CDR3 DNA sequence: TGTGCCAGCAGCTCCCAAATAGCGGGAGGGAACAATGAGCAGTTCTTC. This translates into CASSSQIAGGNNEQFF. The V and J genes are TRBV11-3 and TRBJ2-1, with 11 positions matching TRBD2. Looked up from germline, CDR1 is SGHNT and CDR2 is YENEEA. The CDR3 loop spans 16 amino acids. Trimming at V came to 4 bases and at J to 5 bases, leaving 7 bases not matched to a gene.